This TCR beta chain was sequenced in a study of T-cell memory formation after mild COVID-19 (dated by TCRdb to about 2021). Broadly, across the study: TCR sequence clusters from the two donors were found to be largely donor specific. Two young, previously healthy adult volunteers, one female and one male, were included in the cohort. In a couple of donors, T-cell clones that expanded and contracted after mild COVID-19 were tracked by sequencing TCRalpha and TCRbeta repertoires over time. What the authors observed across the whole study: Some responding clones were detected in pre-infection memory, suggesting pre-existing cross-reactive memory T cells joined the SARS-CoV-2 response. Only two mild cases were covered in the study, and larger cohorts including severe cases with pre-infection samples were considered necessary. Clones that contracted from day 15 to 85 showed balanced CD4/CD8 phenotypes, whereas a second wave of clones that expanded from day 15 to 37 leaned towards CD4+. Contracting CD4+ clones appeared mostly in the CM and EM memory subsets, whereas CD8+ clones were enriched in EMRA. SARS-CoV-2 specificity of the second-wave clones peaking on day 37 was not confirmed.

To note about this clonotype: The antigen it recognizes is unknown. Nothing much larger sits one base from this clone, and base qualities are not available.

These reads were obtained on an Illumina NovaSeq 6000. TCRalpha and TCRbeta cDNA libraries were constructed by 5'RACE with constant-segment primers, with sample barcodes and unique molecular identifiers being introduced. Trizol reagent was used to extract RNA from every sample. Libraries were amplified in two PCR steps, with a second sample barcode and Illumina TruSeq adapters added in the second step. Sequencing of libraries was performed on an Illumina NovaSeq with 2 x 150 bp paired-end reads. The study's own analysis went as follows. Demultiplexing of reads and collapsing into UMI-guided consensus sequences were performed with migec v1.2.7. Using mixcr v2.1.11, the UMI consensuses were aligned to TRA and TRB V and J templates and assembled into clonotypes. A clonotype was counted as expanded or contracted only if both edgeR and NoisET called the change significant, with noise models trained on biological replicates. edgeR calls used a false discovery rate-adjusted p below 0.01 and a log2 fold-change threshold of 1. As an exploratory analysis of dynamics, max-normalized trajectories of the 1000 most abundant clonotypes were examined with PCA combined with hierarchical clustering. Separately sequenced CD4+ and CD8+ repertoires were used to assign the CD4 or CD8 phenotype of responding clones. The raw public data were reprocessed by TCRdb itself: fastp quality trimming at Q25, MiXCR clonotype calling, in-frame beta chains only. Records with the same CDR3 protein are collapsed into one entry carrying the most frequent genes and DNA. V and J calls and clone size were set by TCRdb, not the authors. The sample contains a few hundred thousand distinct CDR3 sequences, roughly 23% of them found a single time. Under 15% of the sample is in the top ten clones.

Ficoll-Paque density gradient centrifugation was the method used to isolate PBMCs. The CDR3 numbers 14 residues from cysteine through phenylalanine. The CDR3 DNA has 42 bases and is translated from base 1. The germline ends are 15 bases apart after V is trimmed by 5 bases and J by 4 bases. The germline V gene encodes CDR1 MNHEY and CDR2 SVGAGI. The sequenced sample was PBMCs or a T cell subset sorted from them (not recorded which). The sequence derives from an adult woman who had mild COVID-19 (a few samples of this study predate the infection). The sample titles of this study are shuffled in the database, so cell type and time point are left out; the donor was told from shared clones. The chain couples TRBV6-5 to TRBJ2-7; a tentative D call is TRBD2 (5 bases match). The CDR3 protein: CASSPGIPGYEQYF. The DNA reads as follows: TGTGCCAGCAGTCCCGGGATCCCCGGTTACGAGCAGTACTTC.